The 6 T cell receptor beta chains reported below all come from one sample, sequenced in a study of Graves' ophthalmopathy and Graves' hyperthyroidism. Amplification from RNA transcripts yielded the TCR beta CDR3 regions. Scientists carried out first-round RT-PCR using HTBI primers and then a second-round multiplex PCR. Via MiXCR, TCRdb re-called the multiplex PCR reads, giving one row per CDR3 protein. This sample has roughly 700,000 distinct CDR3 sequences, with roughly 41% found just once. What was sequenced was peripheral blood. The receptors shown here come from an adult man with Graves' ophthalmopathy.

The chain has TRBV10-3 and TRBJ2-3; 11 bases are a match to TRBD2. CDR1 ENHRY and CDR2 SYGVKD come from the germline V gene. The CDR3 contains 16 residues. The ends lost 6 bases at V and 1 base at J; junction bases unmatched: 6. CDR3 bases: TGTGCCATCAGAAAGACTAGCGGGATCCGCACAGATACGCAGTATTTT. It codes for CAIRKTSGIRTDTQYF.

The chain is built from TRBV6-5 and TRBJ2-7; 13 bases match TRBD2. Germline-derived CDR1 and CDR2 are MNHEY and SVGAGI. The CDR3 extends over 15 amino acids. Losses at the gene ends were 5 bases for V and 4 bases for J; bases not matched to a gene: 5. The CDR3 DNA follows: TGTGCCAGCAGTAATGGACTAGCGGGAGTGTACGAGCAGTACTTC. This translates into CASSNGLAGVYEQYF.

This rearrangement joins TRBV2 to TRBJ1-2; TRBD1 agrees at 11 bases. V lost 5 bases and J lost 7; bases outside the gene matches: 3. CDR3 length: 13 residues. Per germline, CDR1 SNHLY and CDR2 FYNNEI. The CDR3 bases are TGTGCCAGCAGTCCGGACAGGGGGCTTGGCTACACCTTC. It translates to CASSPDRGLGYTF.

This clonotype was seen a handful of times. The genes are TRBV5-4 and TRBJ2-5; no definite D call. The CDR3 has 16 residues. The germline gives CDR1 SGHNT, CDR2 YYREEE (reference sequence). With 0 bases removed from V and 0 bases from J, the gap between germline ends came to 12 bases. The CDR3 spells CASSLVAVANQETQYF. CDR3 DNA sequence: TGTGCCAGCAGCTTGGTGGCAGTGGCGAACCAAGAGACCCAGTACTTC.

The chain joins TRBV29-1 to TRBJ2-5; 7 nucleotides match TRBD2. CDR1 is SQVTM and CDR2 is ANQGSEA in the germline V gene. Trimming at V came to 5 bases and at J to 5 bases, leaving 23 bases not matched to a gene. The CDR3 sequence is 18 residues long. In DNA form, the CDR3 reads TGCAGCGTTAACCCGACCTGGGGTCAAACGGGGGGTATTGAGACCCAGTACTTC. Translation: CSVNPTWGQTGGIETQYF.

Written as DNA, the CDR3 is TGTGCCAGCAGCCATGGTGGGGCATTCGGTACGGCCCAAGAGACCCAGTACTTC. Amino acid sequence: CASSHGGAFGTAQETQYF. The chain uses TRBV5-4 and TRBJ2-5; TRBD1 is a possible D gene (5 bases). Trimming removed 4 bases from V and 1 base from J, with 23 bases in between. CDR1 and CDR2 from the germline V gene are SGHNT and YYREEE (reference sequence). This CDR3 region has 18 residues.